This T cell receptor (beta chain) appears in the sequencing data of a study of T cell responses to AZD1222 COVID-19 vaccine. Concerning this clone itself: The antigen is unknown.

Whole-study results and caveats: Per reports, nearly half of all spike-specific TCRs target regions that are unmutated in variants.

Germline V CDR1 and CDR2: LGHDT, YNNKEL (reference sequence). This CDR3 contains 15 residues. Trimming took 5 bases from V and 4 from J, leaving 17 bases between them. Method: immunoSEQ multiplex PCR; TCRdb's copy keeps in-frame clones and lacks some. The table includes more than 100,000 clones, roughly 84% detected once. The sequence was collected from an adult in good health. The chain couples TRBV3-1 (or the pseudogene TRBV3-2) to TRBJ2-5; no firm D call. The source material was peripheral blood, sampled on day 0 of AZD1222 vaccination. DNA of the CDR3: TGTGCCAGCAGCTCGCCGGCGATGGCGAGAGAGACCCAGTACTTC. Protein sequence: CASSSPAMARETQYF.